Sequencing of this TCR beta chain was carried out in a study of blood T cells in healthy people across ages. A second PCR of 7 to 11 cycles used a sample-barcoded 5' primer and a J-beta primer mix. TCRdb re-analysed the 5' RACE reads in MiXCR, keeping a single row per CDR3 protein. This table has roughly 1,500,000 distinct CDR3 sequences, roughly 32% appearing once. Per the germline V gene, CDR1 is MDHEN and CDR2 is SYDVKM. CDR3 size: 15 residues. V shed 5 bases, J shed 6 bases, and the junction held 8 bases outside the gene matches. This clonotype was seen ten or more times. The chain uses TRBV28 and TRBJ2-1; 9 nucleotides align to TRBD2. The sequence derives from a woman aged 30 to 39 in good health. The sequenced sample consisted of blood. The CDR3 DNA follows: TGTGCCAGCAGTCTGATGGGACTAGCTCTCAATGAGCAGTTCTTC. It is translated as CASSLMGLALNEQFF.